This TCR beta chain was obtained from a study of blood T cell repertoires in COVID-19. Study-level background: Specimens from acute and convalescent COVID-19 originated in the United States, Italy and Spain.

Turning to this clone: The sample carries other DNA sequences with the same CDR3.

V lost 1 base and J lost 5, with 8 bases in between. The germline V gene has CDR1 KGHSH and CDR2 LQKENI. The CDR3 loop spans 13 amino acids. Per the original data handling: Reference gene primer amplification in the assay estimated nucleated cell counts. Libraries were prepared by immunoSEQ multiplex PCR; TCRdb keeps only in-frame clonotypes and omits some of them. V, J and clone size are taken as reported in that table, and D and trimming were inferred from the DNA itself. Here the sample spans 200,000 to 250,000 clones, roughly 80% being singletons. The receptor was isolated from a woman aged 80 or older with COVID-19, enrolled during active disease. The sequenced sample was peripheral blood. The chain carries TRBV18 and TRBJ1-1; D possibly corresponds to TRBD1 (5 bases). CDR3 amino acids: CASSPRGGTEAFF. In DNA, the CDR3 is TGTGCCAGCTCACCACGGGGGGGGACTGAAGCTTTCTTT.